One sample yielded the 13 T cell receptor beta chains listed below, sequenced in a study of blood T cell repertoires in COVID-19. Repertoires were generated with immunoSEQ multiplex PCR, while TCRdb's copy carries only in-frame clones and drops some. Among roughly 200,000 clones listed, about 87% were seen once. Sequenced: peripheral blood. These receptors were collected from a man aged 65 to 85 with acute or convalescent COVID-19.

This rearrangement joins TRBV6-1 to TRBJ1-5, with 10 bases that match TRBD1. V lost 4 bases and J lost 0; bases outside the gene matches: 6. The CDR3 spans 17 residues. The germline V gene encodes CDR1 MNHNS and CDR2 SASEGT. CDR3 bases: TGTGCCAGCAGTGTACACCGGGACAGGGGTAGCAATCAGCCCCAGCATTTT. This gives the protein CASSVHRDRGSNQPQHF.

The chain is built from TRBV6-2 or TRBV6-3 and TRBJ2-5, with 12 bases that match TRBD2. The CDR3 sequence is 18 residues long. In germline, CDR1 is MNHEY, CDR2 SVGEGT. Trimming cost V 2 bases and J 3 bases; bases outside gene matches: 10. This chain's CDR3 is CASSYPPLAGGPEETQYF. As DNA, the CDR3 is TGTGCCAGCAGTTACCCCCCCCTAGCGGGAGGGCCGGAAGAGACCCAGTACTTC.

The rearrangement uses TRBV7-2 and TRBJ2-2; 10 nucleotides agree with TRBD1. J lost 4 bases, V lost 6 bases, and 8 bases had no gene match. This CDR3 has 16 amino acids. The germline CDR1 and CDR2 sequences are SGHTA and FQGNSA. The CDR3: CASRPAGTGVTGELFF. CDR3 DNA sequence: TGTGCCAGCAGACCCGCCGGGACAGGGGTCACCGGGGAGCTGTTTTTT.

The chain combines TRBV21-1 with TRBJ1-5. TRBV21-1 represents a pseudogene. CDR3 length equals 15 residues. DNA of the CDR3: TGTGCCAGCAGCCAACAACGAGCGATGGGTCAGCCCCAGCATTTT. Translation gives CASSQQRAMGQPQHF.

V usage is TRBV6-2 or TRBV6-3 and J usage is TRBJ2-1; TRBD2 agrees at 15 bases. Germline trimming cut 5 bases from V and 0 bases from J; bases unmatched to any gene: 5. Germline CDR1 and CDR2: MNHEY and SVGEGT. The CDR3 loop spans 18 amino acids. CDR3 bases: TGTGCCAGCAGTGGACTAGCGGGAGGGGGGAGCTCCTACAATGAGCAGTTCTTC. Translation: CASSGLAGGGSSYNEQFF.

This clone was seen only once. This chain uses TRBV28 with TRBJ1-2; D gene unclear. CDR1 MDHEN and CDR2 SYDVKM come from the germline V gene. V was pared by 6 bases and J by 2 bases, with 13 bases between. The CDR3 is made up of 14 amino acids. The CDR3 DNA reads as TGTGCCAGCAGCCTCTCCCCGGAGAACTATGGCTACACCTTC. Its protein is CASSLSPENYGYTF.

CDR3 amino acids: CASSTGTMNTEAFF. The CDR3 nucleotides read TGTGCCAGTAGTACCGGGACAATGAACACTGAAGCTTTCTTT. The genes are TRBV19 and TRBJ1-1, with TRBD1 as a possible D gene (6 bases). The germline V gene encodes CDR1 LNHDA and CDR2 SQIVND (reference sequence). V was shortened by 4 bases and J by 0 bases, with 9 bases between the two germline ends. The CDR3 has 14 residues.

V gene TRBV6-5 combines with J gene TRBJ2-7; 7 bases are a match to TRBD1. The CDR3 extends over 13 amino acids. Trimming at V came to 6 bases and at J to 2 bases, leaving 4 bases not matched to a gene. Germline V lookup: CDR1 MNHEY, CDR2 SVGAGI. CDR3 loop: CASRGQNTYEQYF. CDR3 nucleotide sequence: TGTGCCAGCAGGGGACAGAACACCTACGAGCAGTACTTC.

The rearrangement uses TRBV5-6 and TRBJ2-3; 16 positions match TRBD2. The V gene end was trimmed by 4 bases and the J gene end by 0 bases; junction bases not matched to a gene: 5. This CDR3 has 18 amino acids. Germline CDR1 and CDR2: SGHDT and YYEEEE. This CDR3 is CASSPGTSGRASTDTQYF. CDR3 nucleotide sequence: TGTGCCAGCAGCCCCGGGACTAGCGGGAGGGCAAGCACAGATACGCAGTATTTT.

The genes are TRBV7-9 and TRBJ1-1; D is possibly TRBD1 (6 bases). This CDR3 is 15 amino acids long. Germline V lookup: CDR1 SEHNR, CDR2 FQNEAQ (reference sequence). V was pared by 1 base and J by 3 bases, with 12 bases between. The DNA for the CDR3 is TGTGCCAGCAGCTTAGAAGGGGGAAGGGACACTGAAGCTTTCTTT. Residues: CASSLEGGRDTEAFF.

The chain has TRBV5-1 and TRBJ2-1, with 9 bases lining up with TRBD2. The CDR3 extends over 16 amino acids. In germline, CDR1 is SGHRS, CDR2 YFSETQ. V dropped 5 bases and J dropped 5; count of bases not matched to a gene: 11. CDR3 bases: TGCGCCAGCAGACCGCTTAGCGGGAGTTGGGACAATGAGCAGTTCTTC. It codes for CASRPLSGSWDNEQFF.

The chain links TRBV18 to TRBJ1-5; a possible D gene is TRBD1 (6 bases). Trimming removed 4 bases from V and 3 bases from J, with 13 bases in between. The CDR3 extends over 15 amino acids. Germline loops: CDR1 KGHSH, CDR2 LQKENI. CDR3 sequence (DNA): TGTGCCAGCTCACGGACAGCAACTGACAATCAGCCCCAGCATTTT. This encodes CASSRTATDNQPQHF. The complete variable domain, with remaining parts taken from reference TRBV18 and TRBJ1-5, reads NAGVMQNPRHLVRRRGQEARLRCSPMKGHSHVYWYRQLPEEGLKFMVYLQKENIIDESGMPKERFSAEFPKEGPSILRIQQVVRGDSAAYFCASSRTATDNQPQHFGDGTRLSIL.

This chain joins TRBV7-8 and TRBJ1-1; no clear D. CDR1 is SGHVS and CDR2 is FQNEAQ in the germline V gene. The CDR3 covers 15 residues. V was shortened by 5 bases and J by 0 bases, with 13 bases between the two germline ends. The CDR3 bases are TGTGCCAGCAGCCCTATAGAGGTCCTGAACACTGAAGCTTTCTTT. This encodes CASSPIEVLNTEAFF.